This TCR beta chain was documented in a study of T cells in Graves' hyperthyroidism and ophthalmopathy. Graves' hyperthyroidism qualified as stable when ophthalmopathy did not progress within 18 months. Newly diagnosed patients aged 18 to 65 had hyperthyroidism of under 2 months' duration. Based on clinical symptoms, serum thyroxine and TRAb, thyroid ultrasound and orbital computed tomography, diagnoses were reached. Trimming cost V 5 bases and J 3 bases; bases outside gene matches: 10. Germline V gives CDR1 MGHRA, CDR2 YSYEKL. This CDR3 has 17 amino acids. RNA transcripts provided the source from which TCR beta CDR3 regions were amplified. HTBI primers drove first-round RT-PCR of the TCR CDR3. TCRdb redid the calling of the multiplex PCR reads with MiXCR, one entry per CDR3 protein. This table holds 250,000 to 300,000 distinct CDR3 sequences, around 13% found once.

This TCR was recovered from a woman aged 40 to 49 with Graves' hyperthyroidism. The chain uses TRBV4-1 and TRBJ1-4, with 9 bases matching TRBD1. Sequenced material: blood. CDR3 DNA sequence: TGCGCCAGCAGCGTTAGGACAGGGGAAATTTCTAATGAAAAACTGTTTTTT. Its translation: CASSVRTGEISNEKLFF.